The entry that follows covers one TCR beta chain sequence. This record belongs to a study of T cell changes during pregnancy in multiple sclerosis. This CDR3 spans 13 amino acids. Germline loops: CDR1 MGHRA, CDR2 YSYEKL. Trimming removed 1 base from V and 4 bases from J, with 5 bases in between. Method: immunoSEQ multiplex PCR; TCRdb's copy keeps in-frame clones and lacks some. The sample lists under 95,000 clones, just under 95% seen once, with 2% in the top ten. The starting material was peripheral blood, obtained in the second trimester of pregnancy. The chain joins TRBV4-1 to TRBJ2-1, with D unclear. This receptor was identified in a female donor with multiple sclerosis, enrolled in a pregnancy study. The CDR3 here is CASSQGGYNEQFF. For the CDR3, the DNA is TGCGCCAGCAGCCAAGGCGGATACAATGAGCAGTTCTTC.